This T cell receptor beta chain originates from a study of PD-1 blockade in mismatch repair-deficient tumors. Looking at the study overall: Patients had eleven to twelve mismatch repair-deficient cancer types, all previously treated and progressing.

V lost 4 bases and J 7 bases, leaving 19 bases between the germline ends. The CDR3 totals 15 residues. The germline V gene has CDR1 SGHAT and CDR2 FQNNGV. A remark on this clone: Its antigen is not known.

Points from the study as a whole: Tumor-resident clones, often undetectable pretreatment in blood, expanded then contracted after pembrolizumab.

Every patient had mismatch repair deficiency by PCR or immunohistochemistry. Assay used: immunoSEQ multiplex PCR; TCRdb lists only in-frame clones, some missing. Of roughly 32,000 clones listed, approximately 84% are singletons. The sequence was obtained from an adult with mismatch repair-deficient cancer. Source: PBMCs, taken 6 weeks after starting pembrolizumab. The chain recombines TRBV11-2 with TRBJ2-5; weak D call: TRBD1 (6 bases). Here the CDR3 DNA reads TGTGCCAGCAGCTCCTTACAGGGCCCAACGGGGACCCAGTACTTC. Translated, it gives CASSSLQGPTGTQYF.